A single sample is the source of the 3 T cell receptor beta chains below, sequenced in a study of T cells in Graves' hyperthyroidism and ophthalmopathy. TCR beta CDR3 regions were amplified from RNA. HTBI primers were the set used in a first-round RT-PCR of the TCR CDR3. TCRdb passed the multiplex PCR reads through MiXCR, listing each CDR3 protein once. The profile shows roughly 700,000 distinct CDR3 sequences, 15% to 20% of them singletons. The sequenced sample was blood. Receptor source: a man aged 50 or older with Graves' hyperthyroidism.

V is TRBV28 and J is TRBJ1-6; D is perhaps TRBD1 (5 bases). Between the trimmed V and J ends, which lost 5 bases and 5 bases, there was a span of 13 bases. CDR1 is MDHEN, CDR2 SYDVKM, per germline. The CDR3 extends over 15 amino acids. The CDR3 here is CASSQDRAHNSPLHF. The CDR3 nucleotides are TGTGCCAGCAGTCAAGACAGAGCCCATAATTCACCCCTCCACTTT.

About this clonotype: One end of the junction fails to match germline, which may point to a read error. This chain links TRBV3-1 with TRBJ2-1; D remains unclear. CDR1 and CDR2 from the germline V gene are LGHDT and YNNKEL (reference sequence). This CDR3 has 15 amino acids. CDR3 DNA sequence: TGTGCCAGCAGCCAAGATTCAGGCTATTACAATGAGCGGTTCTTC. This codes for CASSQDSGYYNERFF.

This clonotype has a count of ten or more. The gene calls are TRBV28 and TRBJ1-1; D not certain. The CDR3 consists of 14 residues. V was trimmed by 7 bases and J by 0 bases, leaving 12 bases between them. Germline CDR1 is MDHEN and CDR2 is SYDVKM. CDR3 DNA sequence: TGTGCCAGCACGTTCTGGCCCATGAACACTGAAGCTTTCTTT. It codes for CASTFWPMNTEAFF.